These 20 T cell receptor beta chains share one sample of origin, sequenced in a study of T cells in Graves' hyperthyroidism and ophthalmopathy. The CDR3 regions of TCR beta were amplified from RNA transcripts. An initial round of RT-PCR targeting the TCR CDR3 relied on the HTBI primer set. MiXCR was run by TCRdb on the multiplex PCR reads, yielding one entry per CDR3 protein. Here the sample spans hundreds of thousands of distinct CDR3 sequences, about 20% being singletons. What was sequenced was blood. The source of these receptors is a man in his thirties or forties with Graves' ophthalmopathy.

In the case of this clonotype: An end of the junction does not agree with germline; a read error may underlie this. The gene calls are TRBV9 and TRBJ2-1; 12 bases are shared with TRBD2. CDR3 length equals 17 residues. Germline assignment: CDR1 SGDLS and CDR2 YYNGEE. The CDR3 DNA reads as TGTGCCAGCAGCGTAGTAGGGACTAGCGGGCCCTACAATGAGAAGTTCTTC. Its translation: CASSVVGTSGPYNEKFF.

This clonotype occurred many times. This rearrangement joins TRBV2 to TRBJ2-2; the match to TRBD2 covers 7 bases. The CDR3 length is 12 residues. J gave up 6 bases and V 6 bases, and 1 base lay outside the gene matches. Looked up from germline, CDR1 is SNHLY and CDR2 is FYNNEI. CDR3 nucleotides: TGTGCCAGCAGCACTAGCGCCGGGGAGCTGTTTTTT. Amino acid sequence: CASSTSAGELFF.

This clonotype appeared a few times. This rearrangement joins TRBV20-1 to TRBJ2-2, with 7 bases lining up with TRBD1. V lost 0 bases to trimming and J lost 3 bases; unmatched junction nucleotides: 7. This CDR3 is built from 16 residues. Per germline, CDR1 DFQATT and CDR2 SNEGSKA (reference sequence). The CDR3: CSARDHRGYYTGELFF. The CDR3 DNA sequence: TGCAGTGCTAGAGATCACAGGGGCTATTACACCGGGGAGCTGTTTTTT.

This clonotype was seen many times. This chain uses TRBV7-8 with TRBJ1-1; no reliable D call. The V end lost 4 bases, the J end lost 2 bases, and 8 bases lay between the germline ends. The CDR3 is 13 residues long. Germline CDR1 reads SGHVS; CDR2 reads FQNEAQ. As DNA, the CDR3 is TGTGCCAGCAGCTCCGGGATAAACACTGAAGCTTTCTTT. It yields the protein CASSSGINTEAFF.

This clonotype came up a few times. A much bigger clone sits one base away, suggesting this may be a read error. The CDR3 spells CASSGGTPYEQYF. The CDR3 DNA is TGTGCCAGCAGCGGCGGGACTCCGTACGAGCAGTACTTC. The gene calls are TRBV3-1 and TRBJ2-7; TRBD2 might be the D (6 bases). V gave up 5 bases and J gave up 4 bases, with 12 bases separating them. The CDR3 has 13 residues. Germline V gene lookup returns CDR1 LGHDT and CDR2 YNNKEL (reference sequence).

The rearrangement joins TRBV19 to TRBJ1-4; D is possibly TRBD1 (5 bases). Germline CDR1 and CDR2: LNHDA and SQIVND (reference sequence). This CDR3 is 18 amino acids long. V lost 8 bases to trimming and J lost 0 bases, with 22 bases between them. The CDR3 nucleotides read TGTGCCAGTCCCCCCGGGCAGGGACCCAGCTCAACTAATGAAAAACTGTTTTTT. Protein product: CASPPGQGPSSTNEKLFF.

A note on this clonotype: A read error may produce the germline difference seen at one junction end. V and J are TRBV7-7 and TRBJ2-2; TRBD1 matches 11 bases. There are 16 residues in the CDR3. Germline V gene sequence: CDR1 SSHAT, CDR2 FNYEAQ (reference sequence). Here the CDR3 reads CASRPRTGGDTGELFF. The CDR3 region has the DNA TGTGCTAGCAGACCCCGGACAGGGGGCGACACCGGGGAGCTGTTTTTT.

This clonotype was seen repeatedly, ten times or more. The rearrangement uses TRBV24-1 and TRBJ2-7, with TRBD2 matching 12 bases. Germline CDR1 reads KGHDR; CDR2 reads SFDVKD. The V gene end was trimmed by 4 bases and the J gene end by 2 bases; junction bases not matched to a gene: 5. This CDR3 has 16 amino acids. The CDR3 DNA reads as TGTGCCACCAGTGACCGAGGACTAGCGGGAACCTACGAGCAGTACTTC. Protein: CATSDRGLAGTYEQYF.

V usage is TRBV9 and J usage is TRBJ1-5; 7 nucleotides match TRBD1. V shed 0 bases, J shed 5 bases, and the junction held 8 bases outside the gene matches. Per the germline V gene, CDR1 is SGDLS and CDR2 is YYNGEE. The CDR3 contains 16 residues. CDR3 coding DNA: TGTGCCAGCAGCGTAGGGGGGGAGACAGGGCATCAGCCCCAGCATTTT. The encoded protein is CASSVGGETGHQPQHF. Together with reference TRBV9 and TRBJ1-5, the CDR3 gives the full variable domain: DSGVTQTPKHLITATGQRVTLRCSPRSGDLSVYWYQQSLDQGLQFLIQYYNGEERAKGNILERFSAQQFPDLHSELNLSSLELGDSALYFCASSVGGETGHQPQHFGDGTRLSIL.

The sample holds many counts of this clonotype. The V gene is TRBV28, the J gene TRBJ2-7; 7 bases agree with TRBD1. The CDR3 runs 14 residues. The trim removed 7 bases at V and 0 bases at J, leaving 6 bases unmatched. The germline V gene encodes CDR1 MDHEN and CDR2 SYDVKM. The CDR3 reads CASKGQSISYEQYF. The CDR3 DNA reads TGTGCCAGCAAGGGACAGAGTATCTCCTACGAGCAGTACTTC. The variable domain in full, completed from reference TRBV28 and TRBJ2-7, reads DVKVTQSSRYLVKRTGEKVFLECVQDMDHENMFWYRQDPGLGLRLIYFSYDVKMKEKGDIPEGYSVSREKKERFSLILESASTNQTSMYLCASKGQSISYEQYFGPGTRLTVT.

The chain joins TRBV6-1 to TRBJ2-2; possibly TRBD1 for D (5 bases). From germline, CDR1 is MNHNS and CDR2 SASEGT. The CDR3 runs 15 residues. V lost 5 bases, J lost 5 bases, and 15 bases lay in between. The CDR3 bases are TGTGCCAGCAGTACCCTAGTACGGACAACCGGGGAGCTGTTTTTT. Translation gives CASSTLVRTTGELFF.

This clonotype was counted between two and nine times. The chain combines TRBV12-3 or TRBV12-4 with TRBJ2-1; D is perhaps TRBD2 (7 bases). Deletions cut 7 bases from V and 7 bases from J, with 14 bases between. The CDR3 totals 13 residues. CDR3 residues: CASIGLGGNEQFF. The CDR3 coding sequence is TGTGCCAGCATAGGACTAGGGGGTAATGAGCAGTTCTTC.

In this sample, this clonotype turned up a few times. The chain links TRBV7-9 to TRBJ2-1, with 11 bases aligning to TRBD2. The CDR3 totals 19 residues. Per the germline V gene, CDR1 is SEHNR and CDR2 is FQNEAQ (reference sequence). V lost 5 bases, J lost 4 bases, and 16 bases stayed unmatched. CDR3 nucleotide sequence: TGTGCCAGCAGCATCGTTAGGACTAGCGGGCTCCAAGGGTACAATGAGCAGTTCTTC. Its translation is CASSIVRTSGLQGYNEQFF.

The V and J genes are TRBV7-2 and TRBJ2-7, with TRBD2 matching over 13 bases. Germline V gene sequence: CDR1 SGHTA, CDR2 FQGNSA. This CDR3 has 16 residues. The V and J ends lost 5 bases and 7 bases, in that order; junction bases with no gene match: 11. CDR3 coding DNA: TGTGCCAGCAGCCGTGGACTAGCGGGAGCGCGGGGTGAGCAGTACTTC. Protein sequence: CASSRGLAGARGEQYF.

This clonotype was counted a few times. The V gene is TRBV10-3, the J gene TRBJ1-5; perhaps TRBD1 as D (6 bases). This CDR3 contains 13 residues. Germline V gene lookup returns CDR1 ENHRY and CDR2 SYGVKD. V was trimmed by 4 bases and J by 7 bases, leaving 11 bases between them. The chain's CDR3 is CAISVGGAQPQHF. CDR3 in DNA: TGTGCCATCAGTGTTGGGGGGGCCCAGCCCCAGCATTTT.

Comment on this clonotype: This may be a read error: a much more frequent sequence differs by one nucleotide. This sequence joins TRBV6-6 and TRBJ2-7; D remains ambiguous. This CDR3 is built from 14 residues. Germline lookup yields CDR1 MNHNY and CDR2 SVGAGI (reference sequence). Trimming took off 0 bases at V and 0 bases at J, with 6 bases between the two ends. CDR3 DNA: TGTGCCAGCAGTTACTCGCCCACCTCCTACGAGCAGTACTTC. Its translation is CASSYSPTSYEQYF.

This clonotype came up many times. The CDR3 DNA reads as TGTGCCGTGCAGGGGTCCTATGGCTACACCTTC. It is translated as CAVQGSYGYTF. The genes are TRBV6-2 or TRBV6-3 and TRBJ1-2, with D perhaps TRBD1 (6 bases). This CDR3 comprises 11 residues. V lost 11 bases and J 4 bases, leaving 11 bases between the germline ends. CDR1 is MNHEY and CDR2 is SVGEGT in the germline V gene.

This clonotype appeared a few times. The genes are TRBV13 and TRBJ2-3; possible D gene TRBD2, 6 bases. Trimming removed 3 bases at V and 0 bases at J, with 16 bases between. Germline V gene sequence: CDR1 PRHDT, CDR2 FYEKMQ (reference sequence). The CDR3 has 17 residues. The CDR3 spells CASSLESGVPSTDTQYF. CDR3 coding DNA: TGTGCCAGCAGCTTGGAGTCGGGAGTTCCGAGCACAGATACGCAGTATTTT.

This chain links TRBV29-1 with TRBJ1-1; D remains unclear. The CDR3 is 11 residues long. Trimming took 2 bases from V and 7 from J, leaving 8 bases between them. Germline CDR1 reads SQVTM; CDR2 reads ANQGSEA. CDR3 nucleotides: TGCAGCGTTGAACCTTCGCATGAAGCTTTCTTT. Protein sequence: CSVEPSHEAFF.

This clonotype has ten or more counts. The V and J genes are TRBV5-1 and TRBJ2-7, with D uncertain. Trimming cost V 6 bases and J 7 bases, with 17 bases left between them. This CDR3 comprises 13 residues. Germline V gives CDR1 SGHRS, CDR2 YFSETQ. The CDR3 spells CASTSSALGEQYF. The DNA of the CDR3 is TGCGCCAGCACCTCTTCAGCGTTGGGAGAGCAGTACTTC.